This is a list of T cell receptor beta chains from one sample in a study of blood T cell repertoires in COVID-19. Sequencing used immunoSEQ multiplex PCR; TCRdb keeps in-frame clones, though not all of them. The data contain under 250,000 clones, about 83% of them singletons. Material for sequencing was peripheral blood. The receptors originated from an elderly woman with COVID-19, enrolled during active disease. Both conserved end residues are part of each CDR3. The D gene is left open where the match is weak. Expanded clones get a size class; other rows say once, few or many, or leave the size out.

d_call	j_call	clone_size	v_call	cdr3_aa	cdr3_nt
NA	TRBJ2-1	once	TRBV7-9	CASSLSTGEQFF	TGTGCCAGCAGCTTATCCACGGGAGAGCAGTTCTTC
TRBD1	TRBJ2-3	NA	TRBV28	CASSSGQVSTDTQYF	TGTGCCAGCAGTTCGGGACAGGTGAGCACAGATACGCAGTATTTT
NA	TRBJ2-1	NA	TRBV5-1	CASSLEAGSFNEQFF	TGCGCCAGCAGCTTGGAGGCGGGATCTTTCAATGAGCAGTTCTTC
NA	TRBJ2-7	few	TRBV5-6	CASSFTGTYEQYF	TGTGCCAGCAGCTTTACAGGAACCTACGAGCAGTACTTC
NA	TRBJ1-1	NA	TRBV4-1	CASSRVLTENTEAFF	TGCGCCAGCAGCCGCGTTCTGACAGAGAACACTGAAGCTTTCTTT
TRBD1	TRBJ1-1	few	TRBV18	CASSPRQGAQGTEAFF	TGTGCCAGCTCACCTAGACAGGGCGCCCAAGGCACTGAAGCTTTCTTT
NA	TRBJ2-1	NA	TRBV5-1	CASSLFDFTNEQFF	TGCGCCAGCAGCTTGTTCGACTTTACAAATGAGCAGTTCTTC
TRBD2	TRBJ2-1	NA	TRBV6-6	CASRGLAGGSYNEQFF	TGTGCCAGCAGGGGACTAGCGGGGGGTTCCTACAATGAGCAGTTCTTC
TRBD2	TRBJ2-3	NA	TRBV5-1	CASSLGGGGMRADTQYF	TGCGCCAGCAGCTTGGGTGGCGGGGGAATGAGGGCAGATACGCAGTATTTT
TRBD1	TRBJ2-3	NA	TRBV19	CASSIAGTGGPDTQYF	TGTGCCAGTAGTATAGCCGGGACAGGGGGCCCAGATACGCAGTATTTT
NA	TRBJ2-5	once	TRBV25-1	CASSEYRGSQETQYF	TGTGCCAGCAGTGAATACCGCGGGTCACAAGAGACCCAGTACTTC
TRBD1	TRBJ1-1	NA	TRBV2	CASTRQGGTEAFF	TGTGCCAGCACCCGACAGGGAGGCACTGAAGCTTTCTTT
NA	TRBJ1-1	few	TRBV5-1	CASSRGLNTEAFF	TGCGCCAGCAGTCGGGGATTGAACACTGAAGCTTTCTTT
NA	TRBJ1-2	once	TRBV6-1	CASSDFLGSGYTF	TGTGCCAGCAGTGATTTCCTGGGGAGCGGCTACACCTTC
TRBD1	TRBJ1-5	NA	TRBV6-5	CASSYGRGNSNQPQHF	TGTGCCAGCAGTTACGGCAGGGGGAATAGCAATCAGCCCCAGCATTTT
NA	TRBJ1-2	NA	TRBV4-1	CASSPGRTEVYYGYTF	TGCGCCAGCAGCCCAGGCAGGACAGAGGTATACTATGGCTACACCTTC
TRBD2	TRBJ2-3	once	TRBV4-1	CASSPRTSGGPDTQYF	TGCGCCAGCAGCCCCCGGACTAGCGGGGGGCCAGATACGCAGTATTTT
TRBD2	TRBJ2-2	NA	TRBV3-1/TRBV3-2	CASSSGTSYGELFF	TGTGCCAGCAGTTCCGGGACTAGCTACGGGGAGCTGTTTTTT
NA	TRBJ2-3	NA	TRBV18	CASSPVGGSTDTQYF	TGTGCCAGCTCACCAGTAGGCGGGAGCACAGATACGCAGTATTTT
TRBD1	TRBJ1-2	NA	TRBV4-3	CASSQEVGRDRFWSDYGYTF	TGCGCCAGCAGCCAAGAGGTAGGCCGGGACAGGTTCTGGTCGGACTATGGCTACACCTTC
NA	TRBJ2-7	once	TRBV5-1	CASSFSQGEQYF	TGCGCCAGCAGCTTTAGCCAGGGAGAGCAGTACTTC
NA	TRBJ1-2	NA	TRBV10-3	CAISEGLVIYGYTF	TGTGCCATCAGTGAGGGCCTGGTAATCTATGGCTACACCTTC
TRBD1	TRBJ1-1	NA	TRBV28	CASSPPGQGVTEAFF	TGTGCCAGCAGTCCGCCGGGACAGGGCGTTACTGAAGCTTTCTTT
NA	TRBJ1-3	NA	TRBV5-1	CASSSEGLWSNTIYF	TGCGCCAGCAGCTCGGAGGGCCTATGGAGTAACACCATATATTTT
NA	TRBJ2-2	NA	TRBV9	CASSVQGGGTNTGELFF	TGTGCCAGCAGCGTACAAGGCGGGGGCACGAACACCGGGGAGCTGTTTTTT
TRBD1	TRBJ1-1	once	TRBV29-1	CSVVGQGGTEAFF	TGCAGCGTTGTTGGACAGGGGGGTACTGAAGCTTTCTTT
TRBD2	TRBJ2-3	NA	TRBV24-1	CATSGKAGSTDTQYF	TGTGCCACCAGTGGAAAAGCGGGAAGCACAGATACGCAGTATTTT
NA	TRBJ1-1	NA	TRBV4-2	CASSQGGRTEAFF	TGTGCCAGCAGCCAGGGGGGACGGACTGAAGCTTTCTTT
TRBD1	TRBJ1-4	NA	TRBV5-1	CASSLNFPGQSNEKLFF	TGCGCCAGCAGCTTAAATTTTCCGGGACAGTCAAATGAAAAACTGTTTTTT
TRBD2	TRBJ2-2	once	TRBV4-3	CASSPWRGKDTGELFF	TGCGCCAGCAGCCCGTGGCGGGGGAAAGACACCGGGGAGCTGTTTTTT
NA	TRBJ2-3	NA	TRBV24-1	CATSPAQGRTDTQYF	TGTGCCACCAGCCCCGCGCAGGGGAGAACAGATACGCAGTATTTT
TRBD2	TRBJ2-1	NA	TRBV19	CASSIERGDYNEQFF	TGTGCCAGTAGTATTGAGCGGGGGGACTACAATGAGCAGTTCTTC
NA	TRBJ2-2	NA	TRBV3-1/TRBV3-2	CASSRHREIGELFF	TGTGCCAGCAGCCGCCACAGGGAAATCGGGGAGCTGTTTTTT
TRBD2	TRBJ2-3	NA	TRBV5-1	CASSLAGLAGGLSTDTQYF	TGCGCCAGCAGCTTGGCGGGACTAGCGGGGGGGCTGAGTACAGATACGCAGTATTTT
NA	TRBJ1-1	NA	TRBV7-3	CASSLATGGTEAFF	TGTGCCAGCAGCTTAGCAACGGGGGGCACTGAAGCTTTCTTT
TRBD1	TRBJ1-2	few	TRBV7-9	CASSRGTVQFHGYTF	TGTGCCAGCAGCCGTGGGACAGTCCAGTTCCATGGCTACACCTTC
NA	TRBJ1-2	NA	TRBV3-1/TRBV3-2	CASSQDQGHLGGYTF	TGTGCCAGCAGCCAAGATCAGGGACACCTGGGGGGCTACACCTTC
NA	TRBJ2-3	NA	TRBV27	CASSWVAASTDTQYF	TGTGCCAGCAGTTGGGTAGCGGCTAGCACAGATACGCAGTATTTT
NA	TRBJ1-6	NA	TRBV10-3	CAISGSSGNSPLHF	TGTGCCATCAGTGGTAGCTCGGGAAATTCACCCCTCCACTTT
TRBD1	TRBJ2-1	NA	TRBV7-9	CASSPTRGQGIYNEQFF	TGTGCCAGCAGCCCCACCCGGGGACAGGGTATATACAATGAGCAGTTCTTC
NA	TRBJ1-6	few	TRBV6-5	CASRQTHNSPLHF	TGTGCCAGCAGACAGACGCATAATTCACCCCTCCACTTT
NA	TRBJ1-6	NA	TRBV12-3/TRBV12-4	CASKLAGNSPLHF	TGTGCCAGCAAACTAGCGGGAAATTCACCCCTCCACTTT
NA	TRBJ2-1	NA	TRBV5-1	CASSLAGDLSYNEQFF	TGCGCCAGCAGCTTGGCGGGGGACCTCTCCTACAATGAGCAGTTCTTC
NA	TRBJ1-2	NA	TRBV15	CATSRQGVEQNYGYTF	TGTGCCACCAGCAGGCAAGGGGTTGAACAGAACTATGGCTACACCTTC
NA	TRBJ1-1	NA	TRBV29-1	CSVRHTMNTEAFF	TGCAGCGTGAGACACACGATGAACACTGAAGCTTTCTTT
TRBD1	TRBJ2-7	NA	TRBV5-1	CASSLGGQGREQYF	TGCGCCAGCAGCTTGGGGGGACAGGGGCGCGAGCAGTACTTC
TRBD1	TRBJ2-2	NA	TRBV7-2	CATRTGDHTGELFF	TGTGCCACCAGGACAGGGGATCACACCGGGGAGCTGTTTTTT
TRBD1	TRBJ1-2	NA	TRBV6-5	CASSYGGQGGNYGYTF	TGTGCCAGCAGTTACGGAGGACAGGGAGGGAACTATGGCTACACCTTC
NA	TRBJ1-1	few	TRBV3-1/TRBV3-2	CASSQDSREAFF	TGTGCCAGCAGCCAAGACAGCAGGGAAGCTTTCTTT
NA	TRBJ1-4	NA	TRBV4-3	CASSQERSGEKKLFF	TGCGCCAGCAGCCAAGAAAGGTCGGGGGAGAAAAAACTGTTTTTT
NA	TRBJ1-1	few	TRBV27	CASSTPTAMNTEAFF	TGTGCCAGCAGTACCCCGACAGCCATGAACACTGAAGCTTTCTTT
NA	TRBJ2-3	NA	TRBV18	CASSQSWTPTDTQYF	TGTGCCAGCTCGCAGAGTTGGACACCAACAGATACGCAGTATTTT
NA	TRBJ2-5	NA	TRBV14	CASSQRGQETQYF	TGTGCCAGCAGCCAGAGAGGGCAAGAGACCCAGTACTTC
TRBD1	TRBJ1-4	NA	TRBV18	CASSPIGTGFGEKLFF	TGTGCCAGCTCACCAATCGGGACAGGGTTTGGTGAAAAACTGTTTTTT
NA	TRBJ1-2	NA	TRBV2	CASSEVSTATSGYTF	TGTGCCAGCAGTGAAGTGTCGACAGCGACTAGTGGCTACACCTTC